A single sample gave rise to the 6 T cell receptor beta chains below, sequenced in a study of early T cells in non-severe SARS-CoV-2 infection. MiXCR, applied by TCRdb to the 5' RACE reads, yields one record per CDR3 protein. The sample contains around 22,000 distinct CDR3 sequences, around 3.5% of which appear only once. The sequencing input was whole blood. These receptor sequences come from an adult who was a healthcare worker with PCR-confirmed SARS-CoV-2 infection or an uninfected control (not recorded which).

There are many counts of this clonotype. This chain links TRBV6-5 with TRBJ1-6; 8 nucleotides align to TRBD1. The CDR3 is 15 amino acids. Germline V gives CDR1 MNHEY, CDR2 SVGAGI. With V trimmed by 7 bases and J by 14 bases, 16 bases remained unmatched. The CDR3 coding sequence is TGTGCCAGCAATGCAATCACAGGGGGATTTCACGCCCTCCACTTT. Translated: CASNAITGGFHALHF.

This clonotype was seen many times. The V call is TRBV28, the J call TRBJ1-5, with D possibly being TRBD1 (6 bases). The CDR3 consists of 16 residues. Germline V CDR1 and CDR2: MDHEN, SYDVKM. V gave up 3 bases and J gave up 3 bases, with 15 bases separating them. The CDR3 DNA is TGTGCCAGCAGTTTGAACAGGGACGATGACAATCAGCCCCAGCATTTT. This sequence encodes CASSLNRDDDNQPQHF.

This clonotype has at least ten counts. J is TRBJ2-7 and V is TRBV3-1, with D maybe TRBD2 (6 bases). Germline V gene data show CDR1 as LGHDT and CDR2 as YNNKEL (reference sequence). V lost 9 bases to trimming and J lost 0 bases, with 12 bases between them. The CDR3 is 13 amino acids. The CDR3 region has the DNA TGTGCCAGTAGGGACGGGAGCTCCTACGAGCAGTACTTC. Translating gives CASRDGSSYEQYF.

This clonotype was observed many times. The chain is built from TRBV20-1 and TRBJ1-1; no reliable D call. Germline loops: CDR1 DFQATT, CDR2 SNEGSKA (reference sequence). Trimming cost V 5 bases and J 4 bases, with 20 bases left between them. The CDR3 is 15 amino acids. DNA of the CDR3: TGCAGTGCTTGTCCACCTTCAGGAGATGGCACTGAAGCTTTCTTT. This encodes CSACPPSGDGTEAFF.

This clonotype was counted ten times or more. The V and J genes are TRBV6-2 or TRBV6-3 and TRBJ2-1; 11 nucleotides match TRBD2. V was clipped by 3 bases and J by 7 bases; unmatched bases: 11. From germline, CDR1 is MNHEY and CDR2 SVGEGT. This CDR3 spans 17 amino acids. CDR3 nucleotide sequence: TGTGCCAGCAGTTATTCTCTAGCGGGGGGCTCCGGGAATGAGCAGTTCTTC. Translated, it gives CASSYSLAGGSGNEQFF.

This clonotype was seen many times. The chain joins TRBV5-6 to TRBJ1-1; TRBD1 matches 7 bases. The CDR3 extends over 14 amino acids. The trim removed 4 bases at V and 4 bases at J, leaving 7 bases unmatched. The germline CDR1 and CDR2 sequences are SGHDT and YYEEEE. In DNA, the CDR3 is TGTGCCAGCAGCCGTCCGGGACAGTTCACTGAAGCTTTCTTT. It yields the protein CASSRPGQFTEAFF. The whole variable domain, remainder taken from reference TRBV5-6 and TRBJ1-1, is DAGVTQSPTHLIKTRGQQVTLRCSPKSGHDTVSWYQQALGQGPQFIFQYYEEEERQRGNFPDRFSGHQFPNYSSELNVNALLLGDSALYLCASSRPGQFTEAFFGQGTRLTVV.